This T cell receptor (beta chain) was identified in a study of shared clonotypes between healthy human individuals. General observations from the study: Tissue TCR repertoires likely differ from these blood-only repertoires.

With respect to this clone: Its antigen remains unknown.

The authors' processing: In the immunoSEQ data, sequences were junction-only and lacked quality scores, so filtering differed. The method was immunoSEQ multiplex PCR; TCRdb's version includes in-frame clones alone and lacks a portion of them. The DNA was the basis for D and trimming; V, J and clone size are from that table. The table lists 2 million to 2.5 million clones, over 90% of them singletons, with approximately 0.4% in the top ten. The V gene lost 3 bases and the J gene lost 6 bases, with 21 bases spanning the gap. In germline, CDR1 is MNHEY, CDR2 SVGAGI. This CDR3 is built from 16 residues. The CD4+ fraction was divided into a CD45RA+ naive subset and a CD45RA-negative memory subset.

The sample consisted of naive CD4+ T cells from PBMCs. Stated subset: CD45RA+ positively selected. This rearrangement joins TRBV6-5 to TRBJ2-7; D is possibly TRBD2 (5 bases). The sequence was collected from a young man in good health. Some clones in this sample may be carry-over from other donors' samples. The CDR3 region is CASSYWLAPLPAEQYF. In nucleotides, the CDR3 is TGTGCCAGCAGTTATTGGCTAGCACCCCTTCCCGCCGAGCAGTACTTC.